This passage covers 24 T cell receptor beta chains from one sample sequenced in a study of Ad26.COV2.S vaccination and SARS-CoV-2 variants. Regarding treatment: 15 to 20 received Ad26.COV2.S at low or high dose, single or two shots; 5 received placebo; per-sample allocation not given. After the first vaccine or placebo injection, samples were drawn on day 63. The method was immunoSEQ multiplex PCR; TCRdb's version includes in-frame clones alone and lacks a portion of them. The data hold roughly 330,000 clones, with roughly 90% observed a single time. The sequenced sample was peripheral blood, obtained in a trial of Ad26.COV2.S vaccine versus placebo. Receptors originate from a person between 18 and 60 years old who received the Ad26.COV2.S COVID-19 vaccine or a placebo.

This sequence joins TRBV6-2 or TRBV6-3 and TRBJ1-2; unclear D gene. Germline CDR1 MNHEY, CDR2 SVGEGT. V was shortened by 6 bases and J by 6 bases, with 8 bases between the two germline ends. This CDR3 has 11 amino acids. The CDR3 is CASSPGDGYTF. Here the CDR3 DNA reads TGTGCCAGCAGCCCCGGGGATGGCTACACCTTC.

This clone was observed a few times. The chain is built from TRBV7-2 and TRBJ2-3; 9 nucleotides match TRBD2. Germline V CDR1 and CDR2: SGHTA, FQGNSA. Trimming removed 5 bases from V and 6 bases from J; junction bases left unmatched: 12. CDR3 length: 16 amino acids. The CDR3 loop is CASSRDPGLALDTQYF. The CDR3 nucleotides are TGTGCCAGCAGCAGGGACCCGGGACTAGCTCTTGATACGCAGTATTTT.

This clone was found once. The chain is built from TRBV6-5 and TRBJ2-2, with unresolved D. The ends were cut back, 10 bases at V and 0 bases at J, with 12 bases in the middle. The CDR3 has 14 amino acids. Germline CDR1 MNHEY, CDR2 SVGAGI. DNA of the CDR3: TGTGCCATAGGGCCTATCGCGAACACCGGGGAGCTGTTTTTT. It translates to CAIGPIANTGELFF.

This clone has more than one count but fewer than ten. The junction and the germline gene differ at one end; a read error may be behind it. The CDR3, as DNA: TGTGCCAGCAGCTTAGACTCCTCACCCCGACCCCCGCATTTT. It translates to CASSLDSSPRPPHF. The chain carries TRBV7-2 and TRBJ1-5; D gene uncertain. CDR1 SGHTA and CDR2 FQGNSA come from the germline V gene. The CDR3 runs 14 residues.

V and J are TRBV6-2 or TRBV6-3 and TRBJ1-1; D possibly corresponds to TRBD1 (5 bases). V was shortened by 6 bases and J by 1 base, with 9 bases between the two germline ends. This CDR3 spans 13 amino acids. Germline CDR1 reads MNHEY; CDR2 reads SVGEGT. The CDR3 sequence is CASSKQENTEAFF. DNA for the CDR3: TGTGCCAGCAGCAAACAGGAGAACACTGAAGCTTTCTTT.

This sequence joins TRBV6-6 and TRBJ1-6; D is undetermined. Per germline, CDR1 MNHNY and CDR2 SVGAGI (reference sequence). V was shortened by 0 bases and J by 10 bases, with 7 bases between the two germline ends. The CDR3 is 13 amino acids. In DNA, the CDR3 is TGTGCCAGCAGTTACTCCGGGTCCTCACCCCTCCACTTT. Protein: CASSYSGSSPLHF.

The chain employs TRBV7-2 and TRBJ1-1; D not resolved. CDR1 is SGHTA and CDR2 is FQGNSA in the germline V gene. The CDR3 is 15 residues long. V was shortened by 5 bases and J by 0 bases, with 13 bases between the two germline ends. The DNA for the CDR3 is TGTGCCAGCAGCCCGCGCACGGGTATGAACACTGAAGCTTTCTTT. It specifies CASSPRTGMNTEAFF.

V gene TRBV9 combines with J gene TRBJ1-2; weak D call: TRBD1 (5 bases). This CDR3 contains 14 residues. Germline V lookup: CDR1 SGDLS, CDR2 YYNGEE. The germline V and J ends were trimmed by 0 bases and 2 bases, with 8 bases remaining between them. The CDR3 loop is CASSVASGNYGYTF. The CDR3 DNA follows: TGTGCCAGCAGCGTAGCGTCAGGGAACTATGGCTACACCTTC.

Concerning this clone itself: Other DNA sequences from this sample encode an identical CDR3 as well. This rearrangement joins TRBV19 to TRBJ2-7; D is undetermined. The CDR3 sequence is 13 residues long. Germline V gene data show CDR1 as LNHDA and CDR2 as SQIVND (reference sequence). Trimming took off 1 base at V and 0 bases at J, with 4 bases between the two ends. In DNA form, the CDR3 reads TGTGCCAGTAGTATAGCAGACTCCTACGAGCAGTACTTC. As protein: CASSIADSYEQYF.

The chain recombines TRBV6-5 with TRBJ2-3; D uncertain. Germline V lookup: CDR1 MNHEY, CDR2 SVGAGI. V lost 0 bases to trimming and J lost 6 bases, with 7 bases between them. The CDR3 consists of 13 residues. For the CDR3, the DNA is TGTGCCAGCAGTTACTCTTTGACTGATACGCAGTATTTT. The encoded protein is CASSYSLTDTQYF.

This chain connects TRBV19 to TRBJ1-2; D is unresolved. The CDR3 sequence is 14 residues long. Looked up from germline, CDR1 is LNHDA and CDR2 is SQIVND (reference sequence). V was cut by 7 bases and J by 6 bases, with 18 bases left in between. The CDR3 spells CASKVGRPKDGYTF. CDR3 DNA sequence: TGTGCCAGTAAAGTCGGAAGGCCGAAAGATGGCTACACCTTC. The variable domain in full, completed from reference TRBV19 and TRBJ1-2, reads DGGITQSPKYLFRKEGQNVTLSCEQNLNHDAMYWYRQDPGQGLRLIYYSQIVNDFQKGDIAEGYSVSREKKESFPLTVTSAQKNPTAFYLCASKVGRPKDGYTFGSGTRLTVV.

The V gene is TRBV18, the J gene TRBJ1-5; no firm D call. Germline loops: CDR1 KGHSH, CDR2 LQKENI. The CDR3 has 13 amino acids. V was clipped by 2 bases and J by 9 bases, with 11 bases between them. The CDR3 DNA is TGTGCCAGCTCACCAGGGCAGCCTGGGCCCCAGCATTTT. It translates to CASSPGQPGPQHF.

The J gene is TRBJ2-1, the V gene TRBV7-3; D remains ambiguous. This CDR3 comprises 13 residues. CDR1 is SGHTA, CDR2 FQGTGA, per germline. The V gene lost 5 bases and the J gene lost 2 bases, with 7 bases spanning the gap. CDR3 coding DNA: TGTGCCAGCAGCCAAAGCGCCTACAATGAGCAGTTCTTC. Protein sequence: CASSQSAYNEQFF. The entire variable domain, with the rest obtained from reference TRBV7-3 and TRBJ2-1, is as follows: GAGVSQTPSNKVTEKGKYVELRCDPISGHTALYWYRQSLGQGPEFLIYFQGTGAADDSGLPNDRFFAVRPEGSVSTLKIQRTERGDSAVYLCASSQSAYNEQFFGPGTRLTVL.

The chain combines TRBV13 with TRBJ2-7; a weak D match, TRBD2 (6 bases). The ends were cut back, 5 bases at V and 1 base at J, with 12 bases in the middle. The germline V gene has CDR1 PRHDT and CDR2 FYEKMQ (reference sequence). This CDR3 is 14 amino acids long. The CDR3 sequence: CASSPRSGSYEQYF. As DNA, the CDR3 is TGTGCCAGCAGCCCACGTAGCGGTTCCTACGAGCAGTACTTC.

The genes are TRBV11-3 and TRBJ2-1; 7 nucleotides line up with TRBD2. CDR3 size: 16 residues. Germline V gene lookup returns CDR1 SGHNT and CDR2 YENEEA. Trimming cost V 7 bases and J 6 bases; bases outside gene matches: 15. CDR3 protein: CASTPGRVAGANEQFF. In nucleotides, the CDR3 is TGTGCCAGCACCCCGGGGAGGGTAGCGGGTGCCAATGAGCAGTTCTTC.

The CDR3 here is CASSPLLTENTEAFF. The CDR3 DNA follows: TGCGCCAGCTCCCCCCTCCTGACGGAAAACACTGAAGCTTTCTTT. This rearrangement joins TRBV5-1 to TRBJ1-1; no firm D call. This CDR3 has 15 residues. Trimming took 7 bases from V and 2 from J, leaving 18 bases between them. CDR1 is SGHRS and CDR2 is YFSETQ in the germline V gene.

V gene TRBV10-1 combines with J gene TRBJ2-3, with 9 bases lining up with TRBD2. Germline CDR1 reads WNHNN; CDR2 reads SYGVQD (reference sequence). The CDR3 is 16 residues long. With 4 bases clipped from V and 6 bases from J, the junction kept 11 bases outside the gene matches. CDR3 amino acids: CASSVGGGGGADTQYF. CDR3 sequence (DNA): TGCGCCAGCAGTGTCGGTGGAGGCGGGGGGGCGGATACGCAGTATTTT.

The genes are TRBV5-1 and TRBJ2-1; D may match TRBD1 or TRBD2 (5 bases each). The CDR3 length is 16 residues. Germline V gene data show CDR1 as SGHRS and CDR2 as YFSETQ. V was pared by 1 base and J by 4 bases, with 15 bases between. CDR3 region: CASSLSPRDGYNEQFF. CDR3 DNA sequence: TGCGCCAGCAGCTTGAGCCCACGGGACGGGTACAATGAGCAGTTCTTC.

This clone was seen only once. The chain employs TRBV28 and TRBJ1-5, with 8 nucleotides matching TRBD1. V lost 6 bases to trimming and J lost 7 bases; unmatched junction nucleotides: 8. The CDR3 length is 14 residues. Germline CDR1 MDHEN, CDR2 SYDVKM. The CDR3 loop reads CASSPRTGIQPQHF. The CDR3 bases are TGTGCCAGCAGCCCTAGGACAGGGATACAGCCCCAGCATTTT. Together with reference TRBV28 and TRBJ1-5, the CDR3 gives the full variable domain: DVKVTQSSRYLVKRTGEKVFLECVQDMDHENMFWYRQDPGLGLRLIYFSYDVKMKEKGDIPEGYSVSREKKERFSLILESASTNQTSMYLCASSPRTGIQPQHFGDGTRLSIL.

The V and J genes are TRBV7-6 and TRBJ1-4; D is perhaps TRBD1 (5 bases). Germline loops: CDR1 SGHVS, CDR2 FNYEAQ. The V and J ends lost 5 bases and 0 bases respectively, with 16 bases between them. The CDR3 has 17 residues. The DNA of the CDR3 is TGTGCCAGCAGCCTACCGACAGACCAATCAACTAATGAAAAACTGTTTTTT. As protein: CASSLPTDQSTNEKLFF.

The J gene is TRBJ1-2, the V gene TRBV4-3; D not certain. From germline, CDR1 is LGHNA and CDR2 YSLEER. This CDR3 is 13 amino acids long. The V end lost 1 base, the J end lost 5 bases, and 8 bases lay between the germline ends. CDR3 loop: CASSQVGSYGYTF. DNA for the CDR3: TGCGCCAGCAGCCAAGTAGGGTCGTATGGCTACACCTTC.

J is TRBJ2-3 and V is TRBV7-2; 8 bases align to TRBD2. Germline V gives CDR1 SGHTA, CDR2 FQGNSA. The CDR3 contains 16 residues. V gave up 1 base and J gave up 2 bases; unmatched junction bases: 5. The CDR3 sequence: CASSLERGSSTDTQYF. The CDR3 DNA follows: TGTGCCAGCAGCTTAGAGCGGGGGTCCTCCACAGATACGCAGTATTTT.

V gene TRBV6-6 combines with J gene TRBJ2-7, with TRBD1 identical over 12 bases. Germline CDR1 is MNHNY and CDR2 is SVGAGI (reference sequence). The CDR3 contains 16 residues. Germline trimming cut 2 bases from V and 1 base from J; bases unmatched to any gene: 3. CDR3 bases: TGTGCCAGCAGTTACCGGGGACAGGGGGCGTCCTACGAGCAGTACGTC. Its translation is CASSYRGQGASYEQYV.

The chain uses TRBV7-9 and TRBJ2-2; D unclear. This CDR3 contains 13 residues. Trimming stripped 7 bases from V and 7 bases from J, with 13 bases between. CDR1 is SEHNR and CDR2 is FQNEAQ in the germline V gene (reference sequence). The chain's CDR3 is CASIQLPYGELFF. The CDR3 coding sequence is TGTGCCAGCATCCAACTACCCTACGGGGAGCTGTTTTTT.